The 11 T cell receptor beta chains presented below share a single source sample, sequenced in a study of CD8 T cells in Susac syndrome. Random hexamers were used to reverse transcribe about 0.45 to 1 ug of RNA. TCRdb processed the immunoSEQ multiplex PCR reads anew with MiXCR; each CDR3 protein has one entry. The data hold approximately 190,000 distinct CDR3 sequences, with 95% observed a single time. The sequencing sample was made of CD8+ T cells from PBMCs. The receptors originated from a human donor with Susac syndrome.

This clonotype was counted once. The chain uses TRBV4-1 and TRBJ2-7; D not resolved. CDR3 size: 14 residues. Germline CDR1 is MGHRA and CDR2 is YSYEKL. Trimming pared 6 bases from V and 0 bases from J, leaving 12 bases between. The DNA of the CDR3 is TGCGCCAGCAGGCCCGGCCTTTTCTCCTACGAGCAGTACTTC. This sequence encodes CASRPGLFSYEQYF.

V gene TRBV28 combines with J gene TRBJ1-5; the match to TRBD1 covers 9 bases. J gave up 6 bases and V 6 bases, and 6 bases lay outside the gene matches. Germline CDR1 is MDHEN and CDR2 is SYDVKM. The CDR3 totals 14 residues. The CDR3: CASRWTGAFQPQHF. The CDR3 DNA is TGTGCCAGCAGGTGGACAGGGGCGTTTCAGCCCCAGCATTTT.

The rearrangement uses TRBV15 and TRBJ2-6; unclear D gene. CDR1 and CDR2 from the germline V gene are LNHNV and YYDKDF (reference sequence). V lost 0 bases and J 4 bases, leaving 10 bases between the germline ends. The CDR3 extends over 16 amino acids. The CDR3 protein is CATSRDRSMGANVLTF. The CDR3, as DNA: TGTGCCACCAGCAGAGATCGCAGTATGGGGGCCAACGTCCTGACTTTC.

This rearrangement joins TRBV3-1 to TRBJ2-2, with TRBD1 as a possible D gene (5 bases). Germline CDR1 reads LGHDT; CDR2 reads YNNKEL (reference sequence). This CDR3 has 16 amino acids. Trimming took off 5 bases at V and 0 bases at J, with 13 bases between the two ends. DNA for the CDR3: TGTGCCAGCAGCTTCAAGGGGTACGCGAACACCGGGGAGCTGTTTTTT. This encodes CASSFKGYANTGELFF. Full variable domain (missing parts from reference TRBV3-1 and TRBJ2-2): DTAVSQTPKYLVTQMGNDKSIKCEQNLGHDTMYWYKQDSKKFLKIMFSYNNKELIINETVPNRFSPKSPDKAHLNLHINSLELGDSAVYFCASSFKGYANTGELFFGEGSRLTVL.

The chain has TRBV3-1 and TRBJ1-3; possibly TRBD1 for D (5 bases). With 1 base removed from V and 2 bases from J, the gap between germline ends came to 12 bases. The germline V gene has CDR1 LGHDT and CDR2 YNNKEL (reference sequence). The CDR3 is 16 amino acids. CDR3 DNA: TGTGCCAGCAGCCAAGCCAGGGAAGGGACTGGAAACACCATATATTTT. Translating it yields CASSQAREGTGNTIYF.

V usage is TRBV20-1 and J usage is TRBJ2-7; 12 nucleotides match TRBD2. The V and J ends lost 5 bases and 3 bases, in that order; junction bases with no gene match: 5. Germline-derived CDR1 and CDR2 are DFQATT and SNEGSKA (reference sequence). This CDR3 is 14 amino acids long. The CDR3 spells CSAQGLAGDYEQYF. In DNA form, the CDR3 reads TGCAGTGCTCAGGGACTAGCGGGCGACTACGAGCAGTACTTC.

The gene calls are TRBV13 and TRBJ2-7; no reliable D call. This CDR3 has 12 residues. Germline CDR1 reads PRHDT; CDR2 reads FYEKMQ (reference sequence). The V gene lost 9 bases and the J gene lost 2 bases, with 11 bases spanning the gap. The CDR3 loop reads CASASRAYEQYF. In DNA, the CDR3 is TGTGCCAGTGCGAGCAGAGCCTACGAGCAGTACTTC.

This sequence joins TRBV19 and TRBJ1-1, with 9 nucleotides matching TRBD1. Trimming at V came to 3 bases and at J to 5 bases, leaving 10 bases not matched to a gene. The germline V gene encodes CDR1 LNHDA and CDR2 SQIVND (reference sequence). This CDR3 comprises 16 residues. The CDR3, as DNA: TGTGCCAGTAGTATTGCGGGACAGGGAATACGGACTGAAGCTTTCTTT. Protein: CASSIAGQGIRTEAFF.

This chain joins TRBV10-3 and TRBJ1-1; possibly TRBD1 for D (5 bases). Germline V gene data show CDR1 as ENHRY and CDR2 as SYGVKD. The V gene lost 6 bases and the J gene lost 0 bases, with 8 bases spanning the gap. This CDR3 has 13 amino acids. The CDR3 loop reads CAISQGLNTEAFF. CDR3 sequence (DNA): TGTGCCATCAGCCAGGGTTTGAACACTGAAGCTTTCTTT.

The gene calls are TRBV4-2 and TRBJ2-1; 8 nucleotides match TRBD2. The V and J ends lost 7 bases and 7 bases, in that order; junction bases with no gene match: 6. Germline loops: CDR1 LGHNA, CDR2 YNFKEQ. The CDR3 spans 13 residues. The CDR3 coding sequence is TGTGCCAGCACCCGGGGGGGCCAAAATGAGCAGTTCTTC. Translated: CASTRGGQNEQFF.

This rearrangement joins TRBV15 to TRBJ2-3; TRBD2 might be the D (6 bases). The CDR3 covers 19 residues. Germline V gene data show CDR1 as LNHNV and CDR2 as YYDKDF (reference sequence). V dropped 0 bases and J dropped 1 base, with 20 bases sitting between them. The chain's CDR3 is CATSRDRRVTPAGTDTQYF. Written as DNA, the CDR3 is TGTGCCACCAGCAGAGATCGGAGGGTCACCCCGGCGGGCACAGATACGCAGTATTTT.